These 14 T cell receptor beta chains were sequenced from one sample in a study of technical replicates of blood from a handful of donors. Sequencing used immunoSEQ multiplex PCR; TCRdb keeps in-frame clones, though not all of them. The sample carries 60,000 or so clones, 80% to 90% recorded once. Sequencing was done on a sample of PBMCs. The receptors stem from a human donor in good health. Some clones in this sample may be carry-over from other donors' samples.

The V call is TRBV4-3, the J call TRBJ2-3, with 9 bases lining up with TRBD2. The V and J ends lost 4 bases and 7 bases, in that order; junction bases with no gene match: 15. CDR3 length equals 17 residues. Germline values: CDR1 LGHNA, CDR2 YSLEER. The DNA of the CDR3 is TGCGCCAGCAGCCCAGGAGCTAGCGGGGATCACGTCCATACGCAGTATTTT. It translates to CASSPGASGDHVHTQYF.

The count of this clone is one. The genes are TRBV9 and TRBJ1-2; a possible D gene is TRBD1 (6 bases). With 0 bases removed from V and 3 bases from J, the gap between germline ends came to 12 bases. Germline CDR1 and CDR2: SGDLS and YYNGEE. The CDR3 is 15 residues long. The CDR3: CASSVGPGVHYGYTF. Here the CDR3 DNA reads TGTGCCAGCAGCGTAGGTCCAGGGGTACACTATGGCTACACCTTC.

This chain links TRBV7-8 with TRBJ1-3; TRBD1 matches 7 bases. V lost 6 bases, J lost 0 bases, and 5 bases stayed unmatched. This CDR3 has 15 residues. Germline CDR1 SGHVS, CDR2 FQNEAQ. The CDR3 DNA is TGTGCCAGCAGACCCGGGACAGCCTCTGGAAACACCATATATTTT. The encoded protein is CASRPGTASGNTIYF.

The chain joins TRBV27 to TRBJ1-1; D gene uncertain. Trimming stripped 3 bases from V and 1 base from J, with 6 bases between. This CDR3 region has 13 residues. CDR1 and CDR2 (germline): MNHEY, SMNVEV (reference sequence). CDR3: CASSFTGNTEAFF. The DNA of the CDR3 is TGTGCCAGCAGTTTCACGGGGAACACTGAAGCTTTCTTT.

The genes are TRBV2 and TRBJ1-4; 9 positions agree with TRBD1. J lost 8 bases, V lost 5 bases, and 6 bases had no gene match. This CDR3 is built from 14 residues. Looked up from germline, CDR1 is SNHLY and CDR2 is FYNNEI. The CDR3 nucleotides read TGTGCCAGCAGTCCGGACAGGGGACTAGAAAAACTGTTTTTT. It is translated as CASSPDRGLEKLFF.

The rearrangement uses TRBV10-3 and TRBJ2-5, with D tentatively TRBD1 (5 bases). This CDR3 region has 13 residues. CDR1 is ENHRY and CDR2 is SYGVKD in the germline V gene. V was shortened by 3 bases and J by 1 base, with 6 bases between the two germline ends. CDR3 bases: TGTGCCATCAGTGACGACAGCCAAGAGACCCAGTACTTC. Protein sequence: CAISDDSQETQYF.

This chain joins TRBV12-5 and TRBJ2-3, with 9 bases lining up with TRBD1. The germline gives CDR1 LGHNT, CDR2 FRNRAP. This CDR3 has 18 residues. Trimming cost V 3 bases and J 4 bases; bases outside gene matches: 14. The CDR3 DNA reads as TGTGCTAGTGGTTTACATTTTATTGGACAGGGGTTGTCAGATACGCAGTATTTT. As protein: CASGLHFIGQGLSDTQYF. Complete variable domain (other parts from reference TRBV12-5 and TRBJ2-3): DARVTQTPRHKVTEMGQEVTMRCQPILGHNTVFWYRQTMMQGLELLAYFRNRAPLDDSGMPKDRFSAEMPDATLATLKIQPSEPRDSAVYFCASGLHFIGQGLSDTQYFGPGTRLTVL.

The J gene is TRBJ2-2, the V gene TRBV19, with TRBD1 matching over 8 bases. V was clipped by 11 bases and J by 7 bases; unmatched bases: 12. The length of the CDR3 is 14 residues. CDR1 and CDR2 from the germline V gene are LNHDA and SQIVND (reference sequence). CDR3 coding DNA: TGTGCCGCATCGGATCAGGGGGCGGTCGGGGAGCTGTTTTTT. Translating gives CAASDQGAVGELFF. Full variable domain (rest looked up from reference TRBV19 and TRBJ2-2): DGGITQSPKYLFRKEGQNVTLSCEQNLNHDAMYWYRQDPGQGLRLIYYSQIVNDFQKGDIAEGYSVSREKKESFPLTVTSAQKNPTAFYLCAASDQGAVGELFFGEGSRLTVL.

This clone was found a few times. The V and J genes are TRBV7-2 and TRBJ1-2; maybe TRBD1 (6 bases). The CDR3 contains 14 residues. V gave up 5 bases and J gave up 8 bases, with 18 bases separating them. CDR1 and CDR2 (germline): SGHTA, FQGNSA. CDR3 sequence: CASSISGGARGYTF. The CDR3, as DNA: TGTGCCAGCAGCATTAGCGGGGGGGCGAGGGGCTACACCTTC.

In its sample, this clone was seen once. The CDR3 DNA sequence: TGTGCCAGCAGCTTATCGGGCACAGATACGCAGTATTTT. It translates to CASSLSGTDTQYF. The chain combines TRBV7-3 with TRBJ2-3; unclear D gene. The CDR3 loop spans 13 amino acids. Trimming took 2 bases from V and 1 from J, leaving 4 bases between them. CDR1 is SGHTA and CDR2 is FQGTGA in the germline V gene.

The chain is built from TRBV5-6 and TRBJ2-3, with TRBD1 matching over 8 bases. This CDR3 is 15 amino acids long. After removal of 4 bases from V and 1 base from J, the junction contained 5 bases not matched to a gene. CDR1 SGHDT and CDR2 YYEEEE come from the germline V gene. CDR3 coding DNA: TGTGCCAGCAGCGAGACAGGGGTCGGCACAGATACGCAGTATTTT. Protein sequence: CASSETGVGTDTQYF.

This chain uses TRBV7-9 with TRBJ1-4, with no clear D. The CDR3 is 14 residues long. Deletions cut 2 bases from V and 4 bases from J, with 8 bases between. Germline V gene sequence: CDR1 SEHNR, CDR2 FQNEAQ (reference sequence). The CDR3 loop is CASSLSEYNEKLFF. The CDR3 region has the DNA TGTGCCAGCAGCTTATCAGAATATAATGAAAAACTGTTTTTT.

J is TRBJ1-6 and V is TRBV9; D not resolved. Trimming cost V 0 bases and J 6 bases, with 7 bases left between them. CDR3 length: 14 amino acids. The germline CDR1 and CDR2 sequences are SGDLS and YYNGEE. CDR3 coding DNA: TGTGCCAGCAGCGTAGGCCAGTTTAATTCACCCCTCCACTTT. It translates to CASSVGQFNSPLHF.

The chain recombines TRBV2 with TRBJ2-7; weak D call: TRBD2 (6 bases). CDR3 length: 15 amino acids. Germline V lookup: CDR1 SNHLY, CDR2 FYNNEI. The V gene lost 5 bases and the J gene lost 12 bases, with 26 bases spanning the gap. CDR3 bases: TGTGCCAGCAGTTTAAGCCGGACCGACGGTGGGACTCCGTACTTC. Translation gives CASSLSRTDGGTPYF. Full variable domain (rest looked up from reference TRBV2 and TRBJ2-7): EPEVTQTPSHQVTQMGQEVILRCVPISNHLYFYWYRQILGQKVEFLVSFYNNEISEKSEIFDDQFSVERPDGSNFTLKIRSTKLEDSAMYFCASSLSRTDGGTPYFGPGTRLTVT.